The T cell receptor (beta chain) described here comes from a study of brain T cells in children with intractable seizures. Some clones are missing from TCRdb's copy, which holds only in-frame ones; the method was immunoSEQ multiplex PCR. Altogether 340,000 or so clones are present, 93% being singletons, with the ten largest covering 5% to 7%. The time point denotes: blood from clinic visit 5 months post-surgery; TSC patient then seizure free. CDR3 size: 16 residues. Trimming removed 0 bases at V and 3 bases at J, with 9 bases between. Germline V gene data show CDR1 as LNHDA and CDR2 as SQIVND (reference sequence).

The TCR sequence derives from a boy under two years old with tuberous sclerosis and intractable seizures. This specimen consisted of peripheral blood, obtained 4 to 5 months after surgery. The chain links TRBV19 to TRBJ2-6; D unclear. The CDR3 loop is CASSIDLSYGANVLTF. The CDR3 nucleotides read TGTGCCAGTAGTATAGATCTATCATATGGGGCCAACGTCCTGACTTTC. Full variable domain (missing parts from reference TRBV19 and TRBJ2-6): DGGITQSPKYLFRKEGQNVTLSCEQNLNHDAMYWYRQDPGQGLRLIYYSQIVNDFQKGDIAEGYSVSREKKESFPLTVTSAQKNPTAFYLCASSIDLSYGANVLTFGAGSRLTVL.